Given below is one T cell receptor beta chain in context. The sample is drawn from a study of blood T cell repertoires in COVID-19. Study summary: T cells, B-cell-depleted T cells, or PBMCs provided the cDNA or gDNA that served as material.

Enrollment of patients from Seattle took place during active infection, with longitudinal follow-up. Original handling: Reference gene primer amplification gave nucleated cell count estimates. Libraries were prepared by immunoSEQ multiplex PCR; TCRdb keeps only in-frame clonotypes and omits some of them. That table is the source of V, J and clone size, and D and trimming were worked out from the DNA. The profile shows tens of thousands of clones, 72% of them singletons. This TCR derives from a woman aged 70 to 79 with COVID-19, enrolled during active disease. Material for sequencing was peripheral blood.

The CDR3 DNA follows: TGTGCCAGCAGTCAATCTCCAGGGACCCAGTACTTC. Amino acids: CASSQSPGTQYF. The J gene is TRBJ2-5, the V gene TRBV6-2 or TRBV6-3; D is undetermined. The CDR3 extends over 12 amino acids. Deletions cut 5 bases from V and 7 bases from J, with 11 bases between. Germline CDR1 MNHEY, CDR2 SVGEGT.